Listed below are T cell receptor beta chains from one sample, sequenced in a study of beta chain features in type 1 diabetes. TCRdb keeps only in-frame clones here, not all; method: immunoSEQ multiplex PCR. The repertoire holds under 300,000 clones, with approximately 8.1% as singletons. Sequencing was done on a sample of central memory CD4+ T cells from blood. The receptors here all came from a woman aged 18-29 years in good health. Each CDR3 is given with its conserved first and last residue. D genes are given only for firm matches. A clone size is listed for some rows: how often the clone was seen (once, few, many), or a class if it is expanded.

J gene | D gene | V gene | clone size | CDR3 DNA | CDR3 protein
TRBJ2-7 | - | TRBV11-2 | - | TGTGCCAGCAGCTTAATCTATTCCGAGCAGTACTTC | CASSLIYSEQYF
TRBJ2-6 | TRBD1 | TRBV5-1 | - | TGCGCCAGCAGCGCGGGACAGGCCTCTGGGGCCAACGTCCTGACTTTC | CASSAGQASGANVLTF
TRBJ2-1 | TRBD1 | TRBV2 | many | TGTGCCAGCACCAGGGGGTCGGATTACAATGAGCAGTTCTTC | CASTRGSDYNEQFF
TRBJ1-3 | TRBD1 | TRBV7-9 | - | TGTGCCAGCAGCTCGCGGACAGGGATAGGAAACACCATATATTTT | CASSSRTGIGNTIYF
TRBJ1-5 | - | TRBV7-2 | once | TGTGCCAGCAGCTTAGGGGGGAGGAGCAATCAGCCCCAGCATTTT | CASSLGGRSNQPQHF
TRBJ2-7 | TRBD2 | TRBV7-2 | - | TGTGCCAGCAGCCGACTAGCGGGGGGTTCCTACGAGCAGTACTTC | CASSRLAGGSYEQYF
TRBJ2-2 | - | TRBV5-1 | few | TGCGCCAGCACAGAGGATAGGGTGAACACCGGGGAGCTGTTTTTT | CASTEDRVNTGELFF
TRBJ2-1 | - | TRBV5-4 | few | TGTGCCAGCAGCCCCGGACAGAAGGGGTACAATGAGCAGTTCTTC | CASSPGQKGYNEQFF
TRBJ1-2 | - | TRBV7-9 | - | TGTGCCAGCAGCTTCGAACTCTATGGCTACACCTTC | CASSFELYGYTF
TRBJ2-1 | TRBD2 | TRBV2 | many | TGTGCCAACGCCGGGACTAGCGGGACATGGGAGCAGTTCTTC | CANAGTSGTWEQFF
TRBJ1-1 | - | TRBV2 | - | TGTGCCAGCCAAGGACCCTTTCAGTACACTGAAGCTTTCTTT | CASQGPFQYTEAFF
TRBJ2-1 | - | TRBV14 | few | TGTGCCAGCAGCCCGCAACCGCAGCGGAGCTCCTACAATGAGCAGTTCTTC | CASSPQPQRSSYNEQFF
TRBJ1-3 | - | TRBV28 | - | TGTGCCAGCAGTCTTCTAGGGCCTCCTTACACCATATATTTT | CASSLLGPPYTIYF
TRBJ2-1 | - | TRBV7-2 | few | TGTGCCAGCAGCCTGACTAGGGGGAATGGTGAGCAGTTCTTC | CASSLTRGNGEQFF
TRBJ1-1 | - | TRBV30 | - | TGTGCCTGGAGTAACAGCATGAACACTGAAGCTTTCTTT | CAWSNSMNTEAFF
TRBJ1-2 | - | TRBV5-1 | - | TGCGCCAGCAGACCTGAAATAGACAGAGACTATGGCTACACCTTC | CASRPEIDRDYGYTF
TRBJ2-5 | - | TRBV7-9 | few | TGTGCCAGCAGCGTTACCGGGACGGAAGAGACCCAGTACTTC | CASSVTGTEETQYF
TRBJ2-5 | - | TRBV18 | - | TGTGCCAGCTCACCTTACGTAGGAGAGACCCAGTACTTC | CASSPYVGETQYF
TRBJ2-5 | - | TRBV18 | few | TGTGCCAGCTCACCACTCCCCACGGGTCTGGGAGTCGGGGAGACCCAGTACTTC | CASSPLPTGLGVGETQYF
TRBJ2-7 | - | TRBV7-3 | - | TGTGCCAGCAGCTTATTTGGCGGGGCGGGGACCTACGAGCAGTACTTC | CASSLFGGAGTYEQYF